Following are 14 T cell receptor beta chains from one sample sequenced in a study of T cells in Graves' hyperthyroidism and ophthalmopathy. Amplification targeted TCR beta CDR3 regions from RNA transcripts. The study used the HTBI primer set for a first-round RT-PCR of the TCR CDR3. MiXCR, run by TCRdb on the multiplex PCR reads, gives a single entry per CDR3 protein. The sample shows around 570,000 distinct CDR3 sequences, about 20% of them seen only once. Material for sequencing was blood. These receptors all come from a man between 40 and 49 years old with Graves' ophthalmopathy.

The chain couples TRBV7-9 to TRBJ2-1; D remains unclear. The V end lost 5 bases, the J end lost 10 bases, and 12 bases lay between the germline ends. This CDR3 has 12 amino acids. Per the germline V gene, CDR1 is SEHNR and CDR2 is FQNEAQ (reference sequence). The CDR3, as DNA: TGTGCCAGCAGCCCGGAGTTTAGAGAGCAGTTCTTC. Translated: CASSPEFREQFF.

This clonotype was seen at least ten times. V usage is TRBV5-1 and J usage is TRBJ2-3, with TRBD2 identical over 8 bases. CDR1 is SGHRS and CDR2 is YFSETQ in the germline V gene. CDR3 size: 15 residues. Trimming at V came to 2 bases and at J to 4 bases, leaving 6 bases not matched to a gene. The CDR3 sequence: CASSFAGGSADTQYF. In nucleotides, the CDR3 is TGCGCCAGCAGCTTCGCGGGAGGAAGCGCAGATACGCAGTATTTT.

The V and J genes are TRBV25-1 and TRBJ2-1; D possibly corresponds to TRBD1 (6 bases). V was shortened by 4 bases and J by 1 base, with 11 bases between the two germline ends. Germline lookup yields CDR1 MGHDK and CDR2 SYGVNS. The CDR3 extends over 15 amino acids. The CDR3 sequence is CASSVIGTSYNEQFF. In DNA form, the CDR3 reads TGTGCCAGCAGTGTGATAGGGACATCCTACAATGAGCAGTTCTTC.

This clonotype came up a few times. This chain links TRBV7-9 with TRBJ2-2; unclear D gene. The V gene lost 1 base and the J gene lost 2 bases, with 17 bases spanning the gap. Per the germline V gene, CDR1 is SEHNR and CDR2 is FQNEAQ (reference sequence). The CDR3 spans 18 residues. The CDR3 DNA reads as TGTGCCAGCAGCTTAGACGCCTACCGCTTTTCAAACACCGGGGAGCTGTTTTTT. Its protein product is CASSLDAYRFSNTGELFF.

This clonotype was counted at least ten times. The gene calls are TRBV28 and TRBJ1-1, with 7 positions matching TRBD1. Germline assignment: CDR1 MDHEN and CDR2 SYDVKM. The CDR3 spans 15 residues. V lost 7 bases and J lost 1; bases outside the gene matches: 9. The CDR3 DNA reads as TGTGCCAGCACTCATACAGGGGCCGGGAACACTGAAGCTTTCTTT. Residues: CASTHTGAGNTEAFF.

This clonotype has at least ten counts. The V gene is TRBV28, the J gene TRBJ1-2; D not resolved. Germline V gene data show CDR1 as MDHEN and CDR2 as SYDVKM. V was clipped by 1 base and J by 5 bases, with 5 bases between them. The CDR3 consists of 12 residues. DNA for the CDR3: TGTGCCAGCAGTTTATCCTCATATGGCTACACCTTC. Translation: CASSLSSYGYTF.

The table lists this clonotype with many counts. The chain uses TRBV4-1 and TRBJ1-1, with a tentative D call TRBD1 (6 bases). The CDR3 spans 15 residues. Germline CDR1 reads MGHRA; CDR2 reads YSYEKL. The ends were cut back, 2 bases at V and 0 bases at J, with 10 bases in the middle. The CDR3 DNA reads as TGCGCCAGCAGCCAAACGGGGGACATGAACACTGAAGCTTTCTTT. Translating gives CASSQTGDMNTEAFF.

Many counts were recorded for this clonotype. V gene TRBV28 combines with J gene TRBJ2-7; unclear D gene. This CDR3 comprises 12 residues. V was trimmed by 6 bases and J by 2 bases, leaving 8 bases between them. Germline V CDR1 and CDR2: MDHEN, SYDVKM. The CDR3 sequence: CASRQTTYEQYF. CDR3 DNA sequence: TGTGCCAGCAGACAGACGACCTACGAGCAGTACTTC. The full variable domain, its missing parts supplied by reference TRBV28 and TRBJ2-7, is DVKVTQSSRYLVKRTGEKVFLECVQDMDHENMFWYRQDPGLGLRLIYFSYDVKMKEKGDIPEGYSVSREKKERFSLILESASTNQTSMYLCASRQTTYEQYFGPGTRLTVT.

This clonotype was detected a few times. The chain uses TRBV6-1 and TRBJ1-5; D is ambiguous. The CDR3 runs 12 residues. Germline lookup yields CDR1 MNHNS and CDR2 SASEGT. Trimming left V 6 bases short and J 3 bases short, with 6 bases between. CDR3 coding DNA: TGTGCCAGCAGACCCTTCAATCAGCCCCAGCATTTT. Protein: CASRPFNQPQHF.

The J gene is TRBJ1-1, the V gene TRBV7-3; possible D gene TRBD1, 5 bases. Trimming took off 2 bases at V and 5 bases at J, with 9 bases between the two ends. The V gene's germline CDR1 is SGHTA and CDR2 FQGTGA. This CDR3 has 13 amino acids. The CDR3 sequence: CASSLGATTEAFF. CDR3 sequence (DNA): TGTGCCAGCAGCTTAGGGGCTACGACTGAAGCTTTCTTT.

The rearrangement uses TRBV9 and TRBJ2-1; D possibly corresponds to TRBD2 (6 bases). From germline, CDR1 is SGDLS and CDR2 YYNGEE. This CDR3 comprises 15 residues. Trimming took off 0 bases at V and 3 bases at J, with 10 bases between the two ends. Written as DNA, the CDR3 is TGTGCCAGCAGCGTAGGCGGGACGTACTACAATGAGCAGTTCTTC. It translates to CASSVGGTYYNEQFF.

The chain couples TRBV4-1 to TRBJ1-2; 8 positions match TRBD1. Germline values: CDR1 MGHRA, CDR2 YSYEKL. The CDR3 contains 17 residues. Trimming cost V 1 base and J 3 bases; bases outside gene matches: 10. For the CDR3, the DNA is TGCGCCAGCAGCCAAGCCCTTGGACAGGGCAGCTACTATGGCTACACCTTC. Its translation is CASSQALGQGSYYGYTF.

At least ten counts were recorded for this clonotype. The chain uses TRBV12-3 or TRBV12-4 and TRBJ2-1, with unresolved D. The CDR3 spans 14 residues. Trimming removed 3 bases from V and 5 bases from J, with 11 bases in between. CDR3 in DNA: TGTGCCAGCAGTTTCCCTTCTAGACACAATGAGCAGTTCTTC. It yields the protein CASSFPSRHNEQFF.

This clonotype was seen many times. The chain has TRBV28 and TRBJ2-7; TRBD1 matches 8 bases. Germline V CDR1 and CDR2: MDHEN, SYDVKM. The CDR3 consists of 13 residues. Unmatched junction bases numbered 3, after V lost 7 bases and J lost 1 base. DNA for the CDR3: TGTGCCAGCAAAGGGACAGGTTCCTACGAGCAGTACTTC. This encodes CASKGTGSYEQYF.